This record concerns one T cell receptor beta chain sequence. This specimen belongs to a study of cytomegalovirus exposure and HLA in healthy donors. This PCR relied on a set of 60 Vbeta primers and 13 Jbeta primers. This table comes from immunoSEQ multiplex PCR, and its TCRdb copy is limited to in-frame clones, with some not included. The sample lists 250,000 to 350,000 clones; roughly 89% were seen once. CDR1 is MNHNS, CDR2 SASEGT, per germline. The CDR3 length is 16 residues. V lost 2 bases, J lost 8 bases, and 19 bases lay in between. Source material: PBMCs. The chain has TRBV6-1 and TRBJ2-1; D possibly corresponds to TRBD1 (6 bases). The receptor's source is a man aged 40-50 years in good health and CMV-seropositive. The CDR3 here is CASSERVWGLRDEQFF. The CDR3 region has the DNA TGTGCCAGCAGTGAACGAGTCTGGGGGCTCCGCGATGAGCAGTTCTTC.